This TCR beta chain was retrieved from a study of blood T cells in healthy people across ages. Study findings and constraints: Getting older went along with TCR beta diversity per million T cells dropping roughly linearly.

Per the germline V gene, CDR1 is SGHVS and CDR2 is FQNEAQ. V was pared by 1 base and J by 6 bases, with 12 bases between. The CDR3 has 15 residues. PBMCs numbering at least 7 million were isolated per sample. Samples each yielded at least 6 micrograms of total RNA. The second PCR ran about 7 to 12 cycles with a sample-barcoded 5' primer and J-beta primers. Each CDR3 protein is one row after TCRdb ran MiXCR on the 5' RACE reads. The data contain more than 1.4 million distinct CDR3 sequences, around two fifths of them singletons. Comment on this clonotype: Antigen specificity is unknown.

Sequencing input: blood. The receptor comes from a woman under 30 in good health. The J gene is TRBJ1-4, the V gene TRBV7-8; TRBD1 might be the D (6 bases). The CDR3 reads CASSLVGGAYEKLFF. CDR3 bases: TGTGCCAGCAGCTTAGTCGGGGGCGCTTATGAAAAACTGTTTTTT.